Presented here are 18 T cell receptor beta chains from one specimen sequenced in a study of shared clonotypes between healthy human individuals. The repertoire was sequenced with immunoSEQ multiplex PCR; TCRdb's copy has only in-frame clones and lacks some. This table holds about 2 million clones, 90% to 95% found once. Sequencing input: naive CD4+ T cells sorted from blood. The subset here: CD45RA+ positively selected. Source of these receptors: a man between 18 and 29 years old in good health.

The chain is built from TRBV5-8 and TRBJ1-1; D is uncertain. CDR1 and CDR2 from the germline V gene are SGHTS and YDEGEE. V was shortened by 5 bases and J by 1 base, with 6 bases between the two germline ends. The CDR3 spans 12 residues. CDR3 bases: TGTGCCAGCAGGGTAGAGAACACTGAAGCTTTCTTT. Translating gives CASRVENTEAFF. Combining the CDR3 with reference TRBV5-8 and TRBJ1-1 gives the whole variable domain EAGVTQSPTHLIKTRGQQATLRCSPISGHTSVYWYQQALGLGLQFLLWYDEGEERNRGNFPPRFSGRQFPNYSSELNVNALELEDSALYLCASRVENTEAFFGQGTRLTVV.

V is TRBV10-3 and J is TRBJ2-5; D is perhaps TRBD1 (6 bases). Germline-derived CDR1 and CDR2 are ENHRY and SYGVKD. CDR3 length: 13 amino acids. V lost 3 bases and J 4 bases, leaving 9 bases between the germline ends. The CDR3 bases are TGTGCCATCAGTGACTACAGGGTAGAGACCCAGTACTTC. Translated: CAISDYRVETQYF.

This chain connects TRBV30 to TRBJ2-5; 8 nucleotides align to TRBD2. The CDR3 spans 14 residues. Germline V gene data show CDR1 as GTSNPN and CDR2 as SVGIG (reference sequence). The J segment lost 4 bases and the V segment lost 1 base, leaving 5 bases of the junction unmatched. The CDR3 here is CAWSGGLARETQYF. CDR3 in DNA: TGTGCCTGGAGTGGAGGACTAGCACGAGAGACCCAGTACTTC.

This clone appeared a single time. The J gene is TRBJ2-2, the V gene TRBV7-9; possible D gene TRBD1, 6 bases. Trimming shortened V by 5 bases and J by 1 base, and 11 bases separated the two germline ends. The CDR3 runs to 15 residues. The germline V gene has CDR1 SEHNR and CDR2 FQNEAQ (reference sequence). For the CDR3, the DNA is TGTGCCAGCAGCACCGAGGGGGTGAACACCGGGGAGCTGTTTTTT. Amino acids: CASSTEGVNTGELFF.

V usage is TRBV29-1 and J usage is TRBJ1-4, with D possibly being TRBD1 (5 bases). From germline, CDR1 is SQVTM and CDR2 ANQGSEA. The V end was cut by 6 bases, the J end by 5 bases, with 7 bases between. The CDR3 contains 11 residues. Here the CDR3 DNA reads TGCAGCGTGGGACGGAATGAAAAACTGTTTTTT. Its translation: CSVGRNEKLFF.

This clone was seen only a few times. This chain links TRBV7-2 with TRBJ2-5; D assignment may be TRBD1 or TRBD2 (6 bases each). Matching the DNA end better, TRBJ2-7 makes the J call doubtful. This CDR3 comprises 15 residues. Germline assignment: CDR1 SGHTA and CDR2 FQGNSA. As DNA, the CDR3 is TGTGCCAGCAGTCTTAGACGGGGGCGCTCCTACGAGCAGTACTTC. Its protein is CASSLRRGRSYEQYF.

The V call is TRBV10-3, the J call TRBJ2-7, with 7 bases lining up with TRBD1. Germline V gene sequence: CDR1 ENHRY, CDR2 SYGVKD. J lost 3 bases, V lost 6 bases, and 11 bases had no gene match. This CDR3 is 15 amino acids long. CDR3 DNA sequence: TGTGCCATCAGGACAGGGACAGATGGAATCTACGAGCAGTACTTC. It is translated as CAIRTGTDGIYEQYF.

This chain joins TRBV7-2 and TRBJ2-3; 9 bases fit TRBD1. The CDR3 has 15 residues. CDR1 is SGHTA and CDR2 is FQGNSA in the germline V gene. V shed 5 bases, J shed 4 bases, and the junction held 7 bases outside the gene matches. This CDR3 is CASSLRGQGADTQYF. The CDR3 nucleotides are TGTGCCAGCAGCCTCCGGGGACAGGGAGCAGATACGCAGTATTTT.

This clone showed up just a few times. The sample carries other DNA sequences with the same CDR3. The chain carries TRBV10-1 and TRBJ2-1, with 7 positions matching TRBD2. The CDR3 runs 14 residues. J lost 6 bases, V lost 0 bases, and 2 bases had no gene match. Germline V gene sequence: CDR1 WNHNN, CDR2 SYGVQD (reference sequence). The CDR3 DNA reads TGCGCCAGCAGTGAGTCGGGGGGGATCAATGAGCAGTTCTTC. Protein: CASSESGGINEQFF.

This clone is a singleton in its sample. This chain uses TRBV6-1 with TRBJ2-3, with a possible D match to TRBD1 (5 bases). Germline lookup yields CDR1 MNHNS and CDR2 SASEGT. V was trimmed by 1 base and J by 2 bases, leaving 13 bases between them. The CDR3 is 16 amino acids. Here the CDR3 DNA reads TGTGCCAGCAGTGAAGACCCAGGGCCCAACACAGATACGCAGTATTTT. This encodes CASSEDPGPNTDTQYF.

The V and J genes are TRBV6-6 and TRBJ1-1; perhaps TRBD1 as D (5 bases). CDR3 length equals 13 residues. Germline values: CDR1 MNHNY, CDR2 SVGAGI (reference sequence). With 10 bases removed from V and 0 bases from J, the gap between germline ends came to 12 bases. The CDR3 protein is CATNPGMNTEAFF. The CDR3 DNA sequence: TGTGCCACGAATCCAGGGATGAACACTGAAGCTTTCTTT.

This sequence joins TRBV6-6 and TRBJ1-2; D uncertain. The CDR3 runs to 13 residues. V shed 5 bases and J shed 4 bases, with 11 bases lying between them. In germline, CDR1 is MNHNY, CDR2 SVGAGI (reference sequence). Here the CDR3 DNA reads TGTGCCAGCAGTACAGAAGGAATCTATGGCTACACCTTC. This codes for CASSTEGIYGYTF.

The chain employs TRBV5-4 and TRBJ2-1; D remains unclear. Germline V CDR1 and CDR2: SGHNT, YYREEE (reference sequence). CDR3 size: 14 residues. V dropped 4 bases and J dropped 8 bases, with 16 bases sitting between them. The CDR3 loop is CASSTQDRSDEQFF. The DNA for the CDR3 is TGTGCCAGCAGCACCCAGGACCGGTCGGATGAGCAGTTCTTC.

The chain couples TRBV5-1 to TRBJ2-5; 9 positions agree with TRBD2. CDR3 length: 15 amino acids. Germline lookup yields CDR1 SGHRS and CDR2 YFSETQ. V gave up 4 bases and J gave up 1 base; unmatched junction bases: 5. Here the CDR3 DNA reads TGCGCCAGCAGCCCCCTAGCGGGGTTCCAAGAGACCCAGTACTTC. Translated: CASSPLAGFQETQYF.

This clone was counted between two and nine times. CDR3 DNA: TGTGCCAGCAGCCCGAGAGGGGGCGCGATCAACGAGCAGTACTTC. This sequence encodes CASSPRGGAINEQYF. V gene TRBV5-4 combines with J gene TRBJ2-7; TRBD1 aligns across 7 bases. J lost 5 bases, V lost 4 bases, and 12 bases had no gene match. The V gene's germline CDR1 is SGHNT and CDR2 YYREEE (reference sequence). The CDR3 is 15 residues long.

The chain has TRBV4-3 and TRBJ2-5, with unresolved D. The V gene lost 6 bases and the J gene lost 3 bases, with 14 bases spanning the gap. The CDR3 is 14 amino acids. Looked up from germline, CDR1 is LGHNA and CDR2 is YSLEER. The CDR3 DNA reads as TGCGCCAGCAGTAGAGATAAAAGTGAAGAGACCCAGTACTTC. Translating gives CASSRDKSEETQYF.

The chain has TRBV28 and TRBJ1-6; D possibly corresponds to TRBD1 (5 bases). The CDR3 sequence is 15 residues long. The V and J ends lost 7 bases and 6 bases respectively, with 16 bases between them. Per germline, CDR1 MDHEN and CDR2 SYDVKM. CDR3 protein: CASTTQGPANSPLHF. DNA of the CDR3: TGTGCCAGCACTACCCAGGGTCCCGCTAATTCACCCCTCCACTTT.

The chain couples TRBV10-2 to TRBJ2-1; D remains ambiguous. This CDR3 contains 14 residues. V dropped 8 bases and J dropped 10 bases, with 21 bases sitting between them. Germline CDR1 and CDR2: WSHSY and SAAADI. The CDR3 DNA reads TGCGCCAGCCGGTTCACATTAACCCCCGGGGAGCAGTTCTTC. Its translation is CASRFTLTPGEQFF.